This T cell receptor beta chain was sequenced during a study of Ad26.COV2.S vaccination and SARS-CoV-2 variants. In the study overall: This donor came from the COV1001 trial of Ad26.COV2.S.

As regards this clone: The antigen is not known. Other DNA sequences of this sample code for an identical CDR3.

Assay: immunoSEQ multiplex PCR; the TCRdb copy retains only in-frame clones and omits some. Seen here are hundreds of thousands of clones, around 90% observed once, and the top ten hold over 1.3%. The CDR3 sequence is 13 residues long. The ends were cut back, 3 bases at V and 7 bases at J, with 10 bases in the middle. CDR1 SGHTA and CDR2 FQGTGA come from the germline V gene. Noted treatment: 19 received Ad26.COV2.S at low or high dose, single or two shots; roughly five received placebo; per-sample allocation not given. After the first vaccine or placebo injection, samples were drawn on day 63. Expression of Wuhan-strain SARS-CoV-2 spike came from the Ad26 vector that formed the vaccine. General study points: Spike-specific TCR breadth was greater after Ad26.COV2.S than placebo.

The specimen comprised peripheral blood, sampled in a trial of Ad26.COV2.S vaccine versus placebo. This clonotype was obtained from a person between 18 and 65 years old who received the Ad26.COV2.S COVID-19 vaccine or a placebo. The chain recombines TRBV7-3 with TRBJ2-1; D gene ambiguous. Written as DNA, the CDR3 is TGTGCCAGCAGCTTGGGCCTCCCGAATGAGCAGTTCTTC. Its protein is CASSLGLPNEQFF.